Shown below are 15 T cell receptor beta chains from a single sample sequenced in a study of T cells in Graves' hyperthyroidism and ophthalmopathy. Researchers amplified the TCR beta CDR3 regions from RNA transcripts. HTBI primers drove first-round RT-PCR of the TCR CDR3. In TCRdb, the multiplex PCR reads were re-called with MiXCR into one record per CDR3 protein. The table has 480,000 or so distinct CDR3 sequences, around 43% seen once. The sequencing sample was made of peripheral blood or thyroid tissue (not recorded which). These receptors were taken from an adult woman with Graves' disease, either hyperthyroidism or ophthalmopathy (not recorded which).

The table lists this clonotype with many counts. This chain connects TRBV6-5 to TRBJ1-6; no clear D gene. Germline CDR1 is MNHEY and CDR2 is SVGAGI. V shed 2 bases and J shed 9 bases, with 11 bases lying between them. The CDR3 extends over 14 amino acids. The CDR3 nucleotides are TGTGCCAGCAGTTACGCGGGCGCCACTTCACCCCTCCACTTT. It codes for CASSYAGATSPLHF.

The genes are TRBV7-9 and TRBJ1-2, with TRBD1 matching over 8 bases. J was trimmed by 8 bases and V by 7 bases; bases with no gene match: 9. CDR1 and CDR2 (germline): SEHNR, FQNEAQ (reference sequence). The CDR3 sequence is 13 residues long. The CDR3 region is CASIETGQVGYTF. CDR3 DNA sequence: TGTGCCAGCATCGAGACGGGACAGGTCGGCTACACCTTC.

This clonotype was found many times. This sequence joins TRBV29-1 and TRBJ1-1; weak D call: TRBD1 (6 bases). Germline CDR1 SQVTM, CDR2 ANQGSEA. This CDR3 comprises 12 residues. The ends were cut back, 3 bases at V and 5 bases at J, with 10 bases in the middle. CDR3 DNA: TGCAGCGTTGACAGGGGAGGGACTGAAGCTTTCTTT. Its translation is CSVDRGGTEAFF.

Notes on this clonotype: Germline is not matched at one junction end, which may reflect a read error. The J gene is TRBJ2-1, the V gene TRBV25-1, with a weak D call TRBD2 (5 bases). Germline values: CDR1 MGHDK, CDR2 SYGVNS. This CDR3 comprises 16 residues. DNA of the CDR3: TGTGCCAGCAGTGAAACCCCTGGAAGTGAGGGCAATGAGCAGCTCTTC. It yields the protein CASSETPGSEGNEQLF.

The chain uses TRBV7-2 and TRBJ1-2; no firm D call. Germline V gives CDR1 SGHTA, CDR2 FQGNSA. The V end lost 3 bases, the J end lost 3 bases, and 14 bases lay between the germline ends. CDR3 size: 15 residues. CDR3 DNA sequence: TGTGCCAGCAGCTTCCTGGGCACTACTGACTATGGCTACACCTTC. It specifies CASSFLGTTDYGYTF. The full variable domain, its missing parts supplied by reference TRBV7-2 and TRBJ1-2, is GAGVSQSPSNKVTEKGKDVELRCDPISGHTALYWYRQSLGQGLEFLIYFQGNSAPDKSGLPSDRFSAERTGGSVSTLTIQRTQQEDSAVYLCASSFLGTTDYGYTFGSGTRLTVV.

The V gene is TRBV10-3, the J gene TRBJ2-7, with D perhaps given as TRBD1 or TRBD2 (5 bases each). This CDR3 region has 13 residues. Trimming left V 7 bases short and J 4 bases short, with 14 bases between. The V gene's germline CDR1 is ENHRY and CDR2 SYGVKD. The CDR3 nucleotides are TGTGCCATCAAGGGACCTCCCGATTACGAGCAGTACTTC. It translates to CAIKGPPDYEQYF.

The chain uses TRBV20-1 and TRBJ1-4; a possible D gene is TRBD1 (6 bases). Between the trimmed V and J ends, which lost 6 bases and 7 bases, there was a span of 21 bases. The CDR3 contains 15 residues. The germline V gene encodes CDR1 DFQATT and CDR2 SNEGSKA (reference sequence). The CDR3 DNA follows: TGCAGTGCCATAGTGGACAGCCTTGGTGGTGAAAAACTGTTTTTT. This translates into CSAIVDSLGGEKLFF.

Comments on this clonotype: This clone may be a read error of a much larger clone one base away. The chain couples TRBV7-3 to TRBJ1-6; D possibly corresponds to TRBD1 (5 bases). Trimming removed 0 bases at V and 18 bases at J, with 15 bases between. Germline CDR1 reads SGHTA; CDR2 reads FQGTGA. CDR3 size: 13 residues. The CDR3 DNA is TGTGCCAGCAGCTTAACGGGGCGGGGAACCCCCCACTTT. Translated, it gives CASSLTGRGTPHF.

The CDR3 protein is CASSEWGLNTEAFF. DNA for the CDR3: TGTGCCAGCAGTGAATGGGGATTGAACACTGAAGCTTTCTTT. The chain is built from TRBV25-1 and TRBJ1-1, with D unclear. Looked up from germline, CDR1 is MGHDK and CDR2 is SYGVNS. Trimming left V 1 base short and J 0 bases short, with 6 bases between. The CDR3 is 14 amino acids.

At least ten counts were recorded for this clonotype. V usage is TRBV7-9 and J usage is TRBJ2-5, with 7 positions matching TRBD1. The germline gives CDR1 SEHNR, CDR2 FQNEAQ (reference sequence). The J segment lost 5 bases and the V segment lost 6 bases, leaving 6 bases of the junction unmatched. There are 13 residues in the CDR3. CDR3 sequence (DNA): TGTGCCAGCAGGGCTGACAGGGAGGAGACCCAGTACTTC. This translates into CASRADREETQYF.

This clonotype was detected many times. V is TRBV7-2 and J is TRBJ1-2; D gene unclear. Trimming shortened V by 1 base and J by 4 bases, and 10 bases separated the two germline ends. This CDR3 has 14 amino acids. Germline CDR1 reads SGHTA; CDR2 reads FQGNSA. The DNA for the CDR3 is TGTGCCAGCAGCTTAGGGGCCGGAATCTATGGCTACACCTTC. This codes for CASSLGAGIYGYTF.

This chain connects TRBV19 to TRBJ2-2; tentatively, D is TRBD2 (5 bases). Germline V lookup: CDR1 LNHDA, CDR2 SQIVND (reference sequence). This CDR3 comprises 13 residues. With 3 bases removed from V and 7 bases from J, the gap between germline ends came to 9 bases. CDR3 DNA sequence: TGTGCCAGTAGTATTGGTGGGAGCGGGGAGCTGTTTTTT. Its protein is CASSIGGSGELFF.

The chain recombines TRBV29-1 with TRBJ2-1; a possible D gene is TRBD2 (6 bases). The CDR3 has 12 amino acids. V lost 7 bases, J lost 1 base, and 8 bases lay in between. CDR1 and CDR2 from the germline V gene are SQVTM and ANQGSEA. The CDR3 spells CSGGGSYNEQFF. Here the CDR3 DNA reads TGCAGCGGCGGAGGGTCCTACAATGAGCAGTTCTTC.

This clonotype was counted ten times or more. The junction differs from germline at one of its ends, possibly a read error. This chain joins TRBV11-2 and TRBJ2-5; the D gene is possibly TRBD1 (5 bases). CDR1 is SGHAT, CDR2 FQNNGV, per germline. This CDR3 spans 16 amino acids. This chain's CDR3 is CASSRSGRVDQETQYF. For the CDR3, the DNA is TGTGCCAGCAGCCGGTCCGGCAGGGTCGACCAGGAGACCCAGTACTTC.

The rearrangement links TRBV3-1 to TRBJ2-7; D may be TRBD1 (6 bases). V was cut by 4 bases and J by 7 bases, with 17 bases left in between. The CDR3 length is 14 residues. Germline V gene lookup returns CDR1 LGHDT and CDR2 YNNKEL (reference sequence). CDR3 sequence reads: CASSPDAPGAEQYF. CDR3 DNA: TGTGCCAGCAGCCCGGACGCTCCAGGGGCGGAGCAGTACTTC.